Listed here are 27 T cell receptor beta chains from one sample, sequenced in a study of shared clonotypes between healthy human individuals. Profiling relied on immunoSEQ multiplex PCR, and the TCRdb table lists in-frame clones only, not all of them. The sample lists roughly 1,600,000 clones, approximately 98.5% occurring once. The material sequenced was naive CD4+ T cells sorted from blood. As for subset: CD45RA+ positively selected. The source of these receptors is a man aged 25-40 years in good health.

Note on this clone: This sample includes further DNA sequences coding for the same CDR3. The V gene is TRBV9, the J gene TRBJ2-2; tentative D call: TRBD1 (5 bases). Trimming stripped 0 bases from V and 6 bases from J, with 12 bases between. The germline V gene encodes CDR1 SGDLS and CDR2 YYNGEE. The CDR3 sequence is 15 residues long. DNA of the CDR3: TGTGCCAGCAGCGTAGGCGGCAGGGCATCCGGGGAGCTGTTTTTT. This encodes CASSVGGRASGELFF. Full variable domain (missing parts from reference TRBV9 and TRBJ2-2): DSGVTQTPKHLITATGQRVTLRCSPRSGDLSVYWYQQSLDQGLQFLIQYYNGEERAKGNILERFSAQQFPDLHSELNLSSLELGDSALYFCASSVGGRASGELFFGEGSRLTVL.

This sequence joins TRBV7-8 and TRBJ2-1, with 13 bases aligning to TRBD2. The CDR3 runs 15 residues. CDR1 SGHVS and CDR2 FQNEAQ come from the germline V gene. J gave up 10 bases and V 6 bases, and 9 bases lay outside the gene matches. The CDR3 region has the DNA TGTGCCAGCAGACGTACTAGCGGGAGGGGCAGGGAGCAGTTCTTC. Translation: CASRRTSGRGREQFF.

This chain joins TRBV28 and TRBJ2-5; 8 bases line up with TRBD2. J lost 5 bases, V lost 3 bases, and 14 bases had no gene match. The CDR3 totals 17 residues. CDR1 MDHEN and CDR2 SYDVKM come from the germline V gene. The chain's CDR3 is CASSFFPGTRPGETQYF. The CDR3 nucleotides are TGTGCCAGCAGTTTCTTCCCCGGGACTAGACCTGGGGAGACCCAGTACTTC.

This chain uses TRBV7-2 with TRBJ2-7; D is uncertain. The CDR3 sequence is 12 residues long. Per the germline V gene, CDR1 is SGHTA and CDR2 is FQGNSA. V lost 6 bases and J lost 5, with 11 bases in between. CDR3 DNA sequence: TGTGCCAGCAGTTACCCGCCCCACGAGCAGTACTTC. Its translation is CASSYPPHEQYF.

The chain recombines TRBV6-6 with TRBJ1-1; possibly TRBD1 for D (6 bases). Trimming removed 4 bases from V and 0 bases from J, with 12 bases in between. Germline V gene sequence: CDR1 MNHNY, CDR2 SVGAGI (reference sequence). CDR3 length: 15 amino acids. CDR3 loop: CASSLTGIMNTEAFF. The CDR3 DNA reads TGTGCCAGCAGTTTGACAGGAATCATGAACACTGAAGCTTTCTTT.

The genes are TRBV5-1 and TRBJ1-5, with 8 bases aligning to TRBD1. After removal of 2 bases from V and 9 bases from J, the junction contained 4 bases not matched to a gene. Per the germline V gene, CDR1 is SGHRS and CDR2 is YFSETQ. This CDR3 is built from 13 residues. The CDR3 region has the DNA TGCGCCAGCAGCTTCGGACAGGGTGGGCCCCAGCATTTT. This translates into CASSFGQGGPQHF.

A single count supports this clone. The rearrangement links TRBV27 to TRBJ2-6; D is perhaps TRBD2 (5 bases). The germline V gene has CDR1 MNHEY and CDR2 SMNVEV (reference sequence). The V end lost 6 bases, the J end lost 0 bases, and 9 bases lay between the germline ends. The CDR3 is made up of 15 amino acids. The CDR3 nucleotides are TGTGCCAGCAGACGACGGGACTCTGGGGCCAACGTCCTGACTTTC. Amino acid sequence: CASRRRDSGANVLTF.

The V gene is TRBV28, the J gene TRBJ2-1; 7 bases agree with TRBD2. With 2 bases clipped from V and 5 bases from J, the junction kept 3 bases outside the gene matches. CDR3 size: 14 residues. In germline, CDR1 is MDHEN, CDR2 SYDVKM. The CDR3: CASSLLGTNNEQFF. DNA of the CDR3: TGTGCCAGCAGTTTACTCGGGACTAACAATGAGCAGTTCTTC.

This clone has only one observation. V is TRBV11-2 and J is TRBJ1-1; TRBD1 is a possible D gene (6 bases). There are 13 residues in the CDR3. The V gene lost 4 bases and the J gene lost 3 bases, with 9 bases spanning the gap. The germline CDR1 and CDR2 sequences are SGHAT and FQNNGV. The CDR3 spells CASSSYRDTEAFF. DNA for the CDR3: TGTGCCAGCAGCTCCTACAGGGACACTGAAGCTTTCTTT. Complete variable domain (other parts from reference TRBV11-2 and TRBJ1-1): EAGVAQSPRYKIIEKRQSVAFWCNPISGHATLYWYQQILGQGPKLLIQFQNNGVVDDSQLPKDRFSAERLKGVDSTLKIQPAKLEDSAVYLCASSSYRDTEAFFGQGTRLTVV.

This rearrangement joins TRBV7-9 to TRBJ2-7, with D unresolved. The CDR3 runs 14 residues. The germline CDR1 and CDR2 sequences are SEHNR and FQNEAQ (reference sequence). Trimming removed 2 bases at V and 0 bases at J, with 8 bases between. The CDR3 nucleotides read TGTGCCAGCAGCTTAATGTCAACCTCCTACGAGCAGTACTTC. Translating gives CASSLMSTSYEQYF.

The table lists this clone with a count of one. The rearrangement joins TRBV29-1 to TRBJ2-1, with D possibly matching TRBD2 (6 bases). The CDR3 loop spans 14 amino acids. The V end lost 4 bases, the J end lost 0 bases, and 10 bases lay between the germline ends. Germline CDR1 SQVTM, CDR2 ANQGSEA. Written as DNA, the CDR3 is TGCAGCGTTGGACACGGGGGCTCCTACAATGAGCAGTTCTTC. It translates to CSVGHGGSYNEQFF.

The chain uses TRBV7-2 and TRBJ2-5; D gene ambiguous. Germline CDR1 is SGHTA and CDR2 is FQGNSA. CDR3 length: 12 amino acids. V gave up 5 bases and J gave up 5 bases, with 9 bases separating them. The CDR3 DNA follows: TGTGCCAGCAGCCCATGGATTGAGACCCAGTACTTC. It codes for CASSPWIETQYF.

This chain connects TRBV18 to TRBJ1-4; D is unclear. The CDR3 runs to 14 residues. Germline V CDR1 and CDR2: KGHSH, LQKENI. Trimming took 3 bases from V and 7 from J, leaving 12 bases between them. CDR3 residues: CASSPGRGGEKLFF. Here the CDR3 DNA reads TGTGCCAGCTCACCCGGACGAGGTGGTGAAAAACTGTTTTTT.

The chain joins TRBV6-1 to TRBJ1-2, with no clear D. The CDR3 has 14 amino acids. Between the trimmed V and J ends, which lost 2 bases and 1 base, there was a span of 8 bases. Looked up from germline, CDR1 is MNHNS and CDR2 is SASEGT. CDR3 in DNA: TGTGCCAGCAGTGAACTAGTGGTTAACTATGGCTACACCTTC. It specifies CASSELVVNYGYTF.

The J gene is TRBJ2-1, the V gene TRBV4-3; 10 nucleotides agree with TRBD2. The V segment lost 2 bases and the J segment 12 bases; nucleotides outside the gene matches: 7. Germline V lookup: CDR1 LGHNA, CDR2 YSLEER. This CDR3 is 14 amino acids long. As DNA, the CDR3 is TGCGCCAGCAGCCAAACGGGACTAGCGAAAATGCAGTTCTTC. Translation gives CASSQTGLAKMQFF.

The chain employs TRBV28 and TRBJ1-1; TRBD1 might be the D (5 bases). Germline CDR1 MDHEN, CDR2 SYDVKM. Trimming cost V 5 bases and J 3 bases, with 16 bases left between them. This CDR3 region has 15 residues. The CDR3, as DNA: TGTGCCAGCAGTCCTCCGTGGGGGGGGGACACTGAAGCTTTCTTT. Its translation is CASSPPWGGDTEAFF.

This chain uses TRBV7-2 with TRBJ2-2; D is ambiguous. The V end was cut by 4 bases, the J end by 1 base, with 10 bases between. The germline gives CDR1 SGHTA, CDR2 FQGNSA. The CDR3 is 15 residues long. The CDR3 loop is CASSSRSLNTGELFF. The CDR3 DNA follows: TGTGCCAGCAGCTCCCGCAGCTTGAACACCGGGGAGCTGTTTTTT.

The DNA of the CDR3 is TGTGCCATCAGTGAGTCCCCTAGCGGGAGCCTCGAGCAGTACTTC. It is translated as CAISESPSGSLEQYF. The V and J genes are TRBV10-3 and TRBJ2-7; 10 bases are shared with TRBD2. Per germline, CDR1 ENHRY and CDR2 SYGVKD. The trim removed 0 bases at V and 6 bases at J, leaving 5 bases unmatched. The CDR3 contains 15 residues.

This sequence joins TRBV25-1 and TRBJ2-2; 10 bases are a match to TRBD1. The V segment lost 6 bases and the J segment 1 base; nucleotides outside the gene matches: 5. This CDR3 is 16 amino acids long. The germline V gene encodes CDR1 MGHDK and CDR2 SYGVNS. CDR3 DNA: TGTGCCAGCAGCTTGACAGGGGGCCTGAACACCGGGGAGCTGTTTTTT. Its protein product is CASSLTGGLNTGELFF.

V gene TRBV7-2 combines with J gene TRBJ1-5; D not resolved. V lost 5 bases and J 4 bases, leaving 6 bases between the germline ends. Germline V lookup: CDR1 SGHTA, CDR2 FQGNSA. The CDR3 covers 12 residues. In DNA, the CDR3 is TGTGCCAGCAGCGACCCGAATCAGCCCCAGCATTTT. Its protein is CASSDPNQPQHF.

The CDR3 region has the DNA TGCGCCAGCAGCTCAACCGGGACTAGCGGGACGACCTCCTACGAGCAGTACTTC. This translates into CASSSTGTSGTTSYEQYF. The chain recombines TRBV5-1 with TRBJ2-7; 13 bases agree with TRBD2. Germline V CDR1 and CDR2: SGHRS, YFSETQ. Germline trimming cut 3 bases from V and 0 bases from J; bases unmatched to any gene: 9. This CDR3 has 18 amino acids.

This chain uses TRBV11-2 with TRBJ2-7, with TRBD2 identical over 9 bases. CDR1 SGHAT and CDR2 FQNNGV come from the germline V gene. V dropped 2 bases and J dropped 3; count of bases not matched to a gene: 5. The CDR3 spans 15 residues. The CDR3 loop reads CASSLWREGRYEQYF. CDR3 in DNA: TGTGCCAGCAGCTTATGGCGGGAGGGCCGCTACGAGCAGTACTTC.

V and J are TRBV18 and TRBJ2-7, with D perhaps being TRBD1 or TRBD2 (5 bases each). With 8 bases removed from V and 3 bases from J, the gap between germline ends came to 17 bases. This CDR3 is 14 amino acids long. Germline V gene lookup returns CDR1 KGHSH and CDR2 LQKENI. The CDR3 reads CASATGQTDYEQYF. The DNA of the CDR3 is TGTGCCAGCGCCACGGGGCAGACAGACTACGAGCAGTACTTC.

For the CDR3, the DNA is TGTGCCAGCAGCCCCCGCCCCAGAATGGGGCAGTACTTC. Translation: CASSPRPRMGQYF. V is TRBV6-5 and J is TRBJ2-7, with D unresolved. There are 13 residues in the CDR3. Germline V gene data show CDR1 as MNHEY and CDR2 as SVGAGI. The V gene lost 6 bases and the J gene lost 9 bases, with 18 bases spanning the gap.

V gene TRBV5-1 combines with J gene TRBJ2-7; 7 bases align to TRBD1. CDR1 SGHRS and CDR2 YFSETQ come from the germline V gene. The CDR3 totals 14 residues. V lost 6 bases to trimming and J lost 5 bases; unmatched junction nucleotides: 11. CDR3 nucleotides: TGCGCCAGCAAGATCAGACAGGGAGACAACGAGCAGTACTTC. Translation: CASKIRQGDNEQYF.

The chain uses TRBV5-5 and TRBJ2-7, with 8 bases identical to TRBD1. Unmatched junction bases numbered 12, after V lost 5 bases and J lost 2 bases. Per germline, CDR1 SGHKS and CDR2 YYEKEE (reference sequence). CDR3 length: 16 residues. This chain's CDR3 is CASRGIWQGAAYEQYF. The CDR3 region has the DNA TGTGCCAGCAGGGGCATCTGGCAGGGGGCAGCCTACGAGCAGTACTTC. Complete variable domain (other parts from reference TRBV5-5 and TRBJ2-7): DAGVTQSPTHLIKTRGQQVTLRCSPISGHKSVSWYQQVLGQGPQFIFQYYEKEERGRGNFPDRFSARQFPNYSSELNVNALLLGDSALYLCASRGIWQGAAYEQYFGPGTRLTVT.

The chain carries TRBV7-9 and TRBJ1-2, with no clear D. Germline loops: CDR1 SEHNR, CDR2 FQNEAQ (reference sequence). The V end lost 0 bases, the J end lost 4 bases, and 6 bases lay between the germline ends. CDR3 length: 13 amino acids. The CDR3 sequence is CASSLAVGYGYTF. In DNA form, the CDR3 reads TGTGCCAGCAGCTTAGCTGTCGGCTATGGCTACACCTTC. The variable domain in full, with the rest retrieved from reference TRBV7-9 and TRBJ1-2, is DTGVSQNPRHKITKRGQNVTFRCDPISEHNRLYWYRQTLGQGPEFLTYFQNEAQLEKSRLLSDRFSAERPKGSFSTLEIQRTEQGDSAMYLCASSLAVGYGYTFGSGTRLTVV.